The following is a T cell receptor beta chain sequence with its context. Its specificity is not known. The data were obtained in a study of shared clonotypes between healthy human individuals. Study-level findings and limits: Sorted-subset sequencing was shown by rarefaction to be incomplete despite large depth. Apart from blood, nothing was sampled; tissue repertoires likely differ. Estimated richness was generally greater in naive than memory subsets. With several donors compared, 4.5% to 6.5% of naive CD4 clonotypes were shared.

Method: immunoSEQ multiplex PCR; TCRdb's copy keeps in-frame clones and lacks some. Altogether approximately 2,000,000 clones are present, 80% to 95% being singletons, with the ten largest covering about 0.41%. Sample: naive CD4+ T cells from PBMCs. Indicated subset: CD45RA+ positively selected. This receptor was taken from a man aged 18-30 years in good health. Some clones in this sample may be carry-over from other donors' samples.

CDR3 sequence: CASSIDSQGQGDTQYF. The CDR3, as DNA: TGTGCCAGTAGTATAGATTCGCAGGGGCAAGGAGATACGCAGTATTTT. V gene TRBV19 combines with J gene TRBJ2-3; the D gene is possibly TRBD1 (6 bases). CDR1 LNHDA and CDR2 SQIVND come from the germline V gene (reference sequence). The V gene lost 0 bases and the J gene lost 5 bases, with 15 bases spanning the gap. The CDR3 contains 16 residues.